The clone carrying this T cell receptor (beta chain) was seen a few times. This entry belongs to a study of T-cell memory formation after mild COVID-19. TCRdb reanalysed the 5' RACE reads using MiXCR and keeps one entry per CDR3 protein. The sample records hundreds of thousands of distinct CDR3 sequences, roughly 25% being singletons. CDR1 is GTSNPN, CDR2 SVGIG, per germline (reference sequence). V lost 4 bases to trimming and J lost 3 bases; unmatched junction nucleotides: 7. This CDR3 has 14 amino acids. The chain employs TRBV30 and TRBJ2-3; 7 positions match TRBD2. The sample was PBMCs or a T cell subset sorted from them (not recorded which). The origin of this receptor is an adult woman who had mild COVID-19 (a few samples of this study predate the infection). Cell type and time point are not known. The CDR3 sequence is CAWNPRGTTDTQYF. CDR3 sequence (DNA): TGTGCCTGGAATCCGCGGGGGACTACAGATACGCAGTATTTT.